Sequencing of this TCR beta chain was carried out in a study of blood T cell repertoires in COVID-19. Study in general: Sources were T cells, B-cell-depleted T cells, or PBMCs; the material itself was cDNA or gDNA.

Trimming removed 2 bases from V and 0 bases from J; junction bases left unmatched: 11. Germline-derived CDR1 and CDR2 are KGHSH and LQKENI. This CDR3 contains 19 residues. Data came from immunoSEQ multiplex PCR; TCRdb stores just in-frame clones and leaves some out. The table includes 120,000 to 150,000 clones, about 85% detected once. This clone was seen a handful of times. Sample: peripheral blood. The chain combines TRBV18 with TRBJ1-5; 9 nucleotides line up with TRBD1. The source is a woman between 40 and 55 years old with active or convalescent COVID-19. The DNA for the CDR3 is TGTGCCAGCTCACCAACCATGACCACAGGGGGCCTTAGCAATCAGCCCCAGCATTTT. Translated, it gives CASSPTMTTGGLSNQPQHF.